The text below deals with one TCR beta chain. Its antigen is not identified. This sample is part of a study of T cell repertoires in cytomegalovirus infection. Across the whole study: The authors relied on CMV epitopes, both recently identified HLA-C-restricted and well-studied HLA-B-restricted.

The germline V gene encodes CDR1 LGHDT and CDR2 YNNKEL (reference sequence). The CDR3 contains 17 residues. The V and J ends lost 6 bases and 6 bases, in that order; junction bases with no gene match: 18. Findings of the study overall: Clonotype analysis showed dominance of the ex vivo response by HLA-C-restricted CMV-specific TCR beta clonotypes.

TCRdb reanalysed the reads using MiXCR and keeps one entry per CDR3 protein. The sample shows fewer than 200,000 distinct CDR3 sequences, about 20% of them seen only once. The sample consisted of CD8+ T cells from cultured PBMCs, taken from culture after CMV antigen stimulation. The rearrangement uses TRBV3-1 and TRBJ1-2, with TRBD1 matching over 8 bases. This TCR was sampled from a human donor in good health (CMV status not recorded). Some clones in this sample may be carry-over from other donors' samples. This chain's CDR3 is CASSPHPGQAGRDGYTF. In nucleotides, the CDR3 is TGTGCCAGCAGTCCCCACCCGGGACAGGCGGGTCGAGATGGCTACACCTTC.